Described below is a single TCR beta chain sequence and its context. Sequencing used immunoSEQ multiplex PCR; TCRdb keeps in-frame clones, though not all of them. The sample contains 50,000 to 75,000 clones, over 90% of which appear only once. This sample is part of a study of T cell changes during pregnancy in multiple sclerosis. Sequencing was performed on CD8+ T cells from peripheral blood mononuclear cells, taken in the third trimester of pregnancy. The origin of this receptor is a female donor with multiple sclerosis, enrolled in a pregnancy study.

The CDR3 nucleotides read TGCGCCAGCAGCCAGGCCCTAGCGAATACGCAGTATTTT. It yields the protein CASSQALANTQYF. The rearrangement links TRBV4-1 to TRBJ2-3, with D maybe TRBD2 (6 bases). CDR3 size: 13 residues. Germline loops: CDR1 MGHRA, CDR2 YSYEKL. Trimming took off 3 bases at V and 7 bases at J, with 11 bases between the two ends.